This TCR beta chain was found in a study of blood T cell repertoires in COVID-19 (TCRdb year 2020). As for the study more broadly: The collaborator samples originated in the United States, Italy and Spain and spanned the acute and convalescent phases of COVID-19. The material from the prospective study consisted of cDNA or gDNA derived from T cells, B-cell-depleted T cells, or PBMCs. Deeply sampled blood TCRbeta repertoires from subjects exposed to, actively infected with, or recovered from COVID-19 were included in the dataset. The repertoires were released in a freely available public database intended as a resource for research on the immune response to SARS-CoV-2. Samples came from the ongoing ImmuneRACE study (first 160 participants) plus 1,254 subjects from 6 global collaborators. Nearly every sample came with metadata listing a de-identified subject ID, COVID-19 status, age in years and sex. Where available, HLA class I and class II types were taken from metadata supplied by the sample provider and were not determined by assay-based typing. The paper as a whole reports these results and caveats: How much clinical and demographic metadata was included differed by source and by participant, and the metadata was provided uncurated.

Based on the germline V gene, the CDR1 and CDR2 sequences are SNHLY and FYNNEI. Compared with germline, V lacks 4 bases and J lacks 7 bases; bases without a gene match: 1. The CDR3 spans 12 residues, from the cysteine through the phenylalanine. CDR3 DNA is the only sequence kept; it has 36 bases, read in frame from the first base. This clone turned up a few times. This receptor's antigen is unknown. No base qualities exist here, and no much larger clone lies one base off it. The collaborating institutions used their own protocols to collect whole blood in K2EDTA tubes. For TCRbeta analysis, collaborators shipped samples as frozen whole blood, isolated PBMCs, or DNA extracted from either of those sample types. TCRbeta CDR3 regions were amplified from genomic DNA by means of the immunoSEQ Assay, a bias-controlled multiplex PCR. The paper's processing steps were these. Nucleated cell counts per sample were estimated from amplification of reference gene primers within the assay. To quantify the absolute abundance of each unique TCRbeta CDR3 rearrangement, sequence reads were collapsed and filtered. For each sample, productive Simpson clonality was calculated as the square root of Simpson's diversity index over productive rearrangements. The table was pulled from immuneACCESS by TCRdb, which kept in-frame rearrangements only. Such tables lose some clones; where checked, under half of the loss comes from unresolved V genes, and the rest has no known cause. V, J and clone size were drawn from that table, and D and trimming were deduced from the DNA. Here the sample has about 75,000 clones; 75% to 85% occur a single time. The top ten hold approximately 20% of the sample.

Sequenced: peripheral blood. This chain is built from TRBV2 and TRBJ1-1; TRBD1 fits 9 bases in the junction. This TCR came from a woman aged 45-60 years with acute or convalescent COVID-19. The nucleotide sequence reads TGTGCCAGCAGTGGGACAGGGGTTGAAGCTTTCTTT. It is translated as CASSGTGVEAFF.